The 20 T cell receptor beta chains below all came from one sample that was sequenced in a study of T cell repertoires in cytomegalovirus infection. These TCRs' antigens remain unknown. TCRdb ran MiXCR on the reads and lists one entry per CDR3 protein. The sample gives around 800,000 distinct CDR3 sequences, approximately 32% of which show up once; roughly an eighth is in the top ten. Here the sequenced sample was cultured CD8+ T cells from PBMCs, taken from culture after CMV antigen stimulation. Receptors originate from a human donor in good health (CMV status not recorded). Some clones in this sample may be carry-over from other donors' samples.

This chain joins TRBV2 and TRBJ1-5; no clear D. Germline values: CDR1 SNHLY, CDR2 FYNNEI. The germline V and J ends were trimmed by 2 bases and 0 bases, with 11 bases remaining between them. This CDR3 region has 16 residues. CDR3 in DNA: TGTGCCAGCAGTGAATCGGTAGGGTATAGCAATCAGCCCCAGCATTTT. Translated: CASSESVGYSNQPQHF.

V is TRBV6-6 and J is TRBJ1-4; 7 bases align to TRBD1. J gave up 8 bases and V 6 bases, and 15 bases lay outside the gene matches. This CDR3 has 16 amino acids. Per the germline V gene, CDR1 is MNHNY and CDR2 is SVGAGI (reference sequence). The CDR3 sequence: CASRPFGTGAYEKLFF. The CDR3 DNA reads TGTGCCAGCAGGCCATTTGGTACAGGGGCTTACGAAAAACTGTTTTTT.

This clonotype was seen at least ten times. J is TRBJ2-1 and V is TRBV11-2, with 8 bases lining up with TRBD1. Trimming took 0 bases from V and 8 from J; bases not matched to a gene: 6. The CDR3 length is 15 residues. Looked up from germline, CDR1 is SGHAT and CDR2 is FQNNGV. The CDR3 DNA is TGTGCCAGCAGCTTAGAAGGTCAGGGGGCGTATGAGCAGTTCTTC. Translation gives CASSLEGQGAYEQFF.

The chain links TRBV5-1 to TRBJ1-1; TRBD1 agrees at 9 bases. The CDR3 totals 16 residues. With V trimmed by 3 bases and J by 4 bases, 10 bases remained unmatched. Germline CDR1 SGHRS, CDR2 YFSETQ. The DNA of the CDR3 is TGCGCCAGCAGCTGGGACTACAGGGGGCTCCCCACTGAAGCTTTCTTT. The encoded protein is CASSWDYRGLPTEAFF.

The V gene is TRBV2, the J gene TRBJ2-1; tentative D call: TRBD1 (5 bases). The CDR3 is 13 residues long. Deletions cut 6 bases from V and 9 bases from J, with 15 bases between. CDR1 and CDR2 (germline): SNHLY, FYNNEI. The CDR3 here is CASRNTEQGEQFF. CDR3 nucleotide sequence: TGTGCCAGCAGAAATACAGAGCAGGGTGAGCAGTTCTTC.

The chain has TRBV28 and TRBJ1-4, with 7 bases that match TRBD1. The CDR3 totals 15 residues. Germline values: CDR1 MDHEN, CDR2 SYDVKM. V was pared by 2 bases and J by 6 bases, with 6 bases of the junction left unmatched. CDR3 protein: CASSLRAGGYEKLFF. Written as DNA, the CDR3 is TGTGCCAGCAGTTTAAGGGCAGGGGGGTATGAAAAACTGTTTTTT.

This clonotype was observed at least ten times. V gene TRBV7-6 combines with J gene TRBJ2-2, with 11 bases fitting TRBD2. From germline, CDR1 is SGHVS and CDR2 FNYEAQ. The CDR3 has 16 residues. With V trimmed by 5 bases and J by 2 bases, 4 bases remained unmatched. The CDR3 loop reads CASSPGLAANTGELFF. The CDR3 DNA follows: TGTGCCAGCAGCCCGGGACTAGCGGCAAACACCGGGGAGCTGTTTTTT.

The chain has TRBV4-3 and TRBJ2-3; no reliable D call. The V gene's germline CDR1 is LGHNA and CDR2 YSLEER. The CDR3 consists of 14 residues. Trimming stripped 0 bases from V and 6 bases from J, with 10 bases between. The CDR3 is CASSQEWGRDTQYF. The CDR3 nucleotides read TGCGCCAGCAGCCAAGAATGGGGTAGGGATACGCAGTATTTT.

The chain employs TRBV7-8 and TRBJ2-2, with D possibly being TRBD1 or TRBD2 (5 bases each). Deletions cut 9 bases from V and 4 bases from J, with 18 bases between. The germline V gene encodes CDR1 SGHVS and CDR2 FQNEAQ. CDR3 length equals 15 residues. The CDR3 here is CASPPGTLCTGELFF. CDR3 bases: TGTGCCAGTCCTCCTGGGACCCTCTGCACCGGGGAGCTGTTTTTT.

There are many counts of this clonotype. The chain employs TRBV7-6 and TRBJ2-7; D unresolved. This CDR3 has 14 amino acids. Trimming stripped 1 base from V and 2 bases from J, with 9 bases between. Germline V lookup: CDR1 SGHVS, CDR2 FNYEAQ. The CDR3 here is CASSLGPRTYEQYF. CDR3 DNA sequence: TGTGCCAGCAGCTTAGGGCCTCGGACCTACGAGCAGTACTTC.

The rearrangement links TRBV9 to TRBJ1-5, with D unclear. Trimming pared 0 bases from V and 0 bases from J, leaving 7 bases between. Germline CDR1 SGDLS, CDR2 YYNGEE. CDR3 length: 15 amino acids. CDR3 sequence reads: CASSVEPNSNQPQHF. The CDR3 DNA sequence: TGTGCCAGCAGCGTAGAACCTAATAGCAATCAGCCCCAGCATTTT.

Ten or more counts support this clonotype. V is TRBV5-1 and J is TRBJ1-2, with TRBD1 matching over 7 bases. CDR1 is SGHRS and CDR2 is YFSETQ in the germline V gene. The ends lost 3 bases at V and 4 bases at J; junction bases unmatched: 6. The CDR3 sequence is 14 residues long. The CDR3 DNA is TGCGCCAGCAGCTCAGAGGGGGCGGGCTATGGCTACACCTTC. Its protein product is CASSSEGAGYGYTF.

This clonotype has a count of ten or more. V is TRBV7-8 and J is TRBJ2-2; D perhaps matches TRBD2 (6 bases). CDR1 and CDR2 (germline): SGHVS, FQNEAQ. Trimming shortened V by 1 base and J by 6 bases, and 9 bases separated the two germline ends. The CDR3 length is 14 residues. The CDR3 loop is CASSLVGGSGELFF. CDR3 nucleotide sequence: TGTGCCAGCAGCTTAGTTGGGGGGTCCGGGGAGCTGTTTTTT.

CDR3 DNA: TGTGCCAGCAGCCAATTGGAAGGGGAGGGCACTGAAGCTTTCTTT. It specifies CASSQLEGEGTEAFF. The chain carries TRBV14 and TRBJ1-1; the D gene is possibly TRBD1 (5 bases). Germline V gene lookup returns CDR1 SGHDN and CDR2 FVKESK. The germline V and J ends were trimmed by 2 bases and 4 bases, with 14 bases remaining between them. This CDR3 is 15 amino acids long.

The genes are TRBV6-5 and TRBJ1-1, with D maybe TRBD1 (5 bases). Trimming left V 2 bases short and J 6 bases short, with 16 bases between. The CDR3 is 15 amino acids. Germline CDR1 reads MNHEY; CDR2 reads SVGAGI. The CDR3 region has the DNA TGTGCCAGCAGTTACACTCCCGCAGGGCCGTCTGAAGCTTTCTTT. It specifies CASSYTPAGPSEAFF.

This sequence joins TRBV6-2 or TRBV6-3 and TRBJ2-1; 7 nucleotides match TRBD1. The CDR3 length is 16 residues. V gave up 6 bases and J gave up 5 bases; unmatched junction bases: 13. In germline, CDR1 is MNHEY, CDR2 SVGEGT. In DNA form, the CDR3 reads TGTGCCAGCAGCCCCTTCCCGGGACAGACAAACAATGAGCAGTTCTTC. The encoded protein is CASSPFPGQTNNEQFF.

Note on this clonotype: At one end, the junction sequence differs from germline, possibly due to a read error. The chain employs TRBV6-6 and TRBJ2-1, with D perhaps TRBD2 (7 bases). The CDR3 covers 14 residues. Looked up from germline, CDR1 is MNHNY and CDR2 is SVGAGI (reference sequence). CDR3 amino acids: CVSSRTVGGLEQFF. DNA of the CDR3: TGTGTCAGCAGTAGGACAGTGGGGGGGCTTGAGCAGTTCTTC.

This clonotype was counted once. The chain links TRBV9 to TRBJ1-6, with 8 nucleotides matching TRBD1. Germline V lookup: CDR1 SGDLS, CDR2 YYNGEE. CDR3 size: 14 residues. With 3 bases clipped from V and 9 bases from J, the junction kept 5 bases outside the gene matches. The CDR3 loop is CASSAPDRASPLHF. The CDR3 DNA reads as TGTGCCAGCAGCGCCCCGGACAGGGCTTCACCCCTCCACTTT.

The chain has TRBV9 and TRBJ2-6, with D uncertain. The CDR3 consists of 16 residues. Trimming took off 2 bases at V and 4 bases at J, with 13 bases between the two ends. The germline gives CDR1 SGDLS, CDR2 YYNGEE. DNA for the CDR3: TGTGCCAGCAGCGTGCCCTTGGCCTCCGGGGCCAACGTCCTGACTTTC. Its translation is CASSVPLASGANVLTF.

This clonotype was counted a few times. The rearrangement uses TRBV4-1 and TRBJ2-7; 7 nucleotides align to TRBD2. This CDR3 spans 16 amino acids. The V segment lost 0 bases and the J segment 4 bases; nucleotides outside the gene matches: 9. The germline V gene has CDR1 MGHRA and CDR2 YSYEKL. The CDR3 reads CASSQDSASGGYEQYF. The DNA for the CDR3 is TGCGCCAGCAGCCAAGATTCGGCTAGCGGAGGTTACGAGCAGTACTTC.